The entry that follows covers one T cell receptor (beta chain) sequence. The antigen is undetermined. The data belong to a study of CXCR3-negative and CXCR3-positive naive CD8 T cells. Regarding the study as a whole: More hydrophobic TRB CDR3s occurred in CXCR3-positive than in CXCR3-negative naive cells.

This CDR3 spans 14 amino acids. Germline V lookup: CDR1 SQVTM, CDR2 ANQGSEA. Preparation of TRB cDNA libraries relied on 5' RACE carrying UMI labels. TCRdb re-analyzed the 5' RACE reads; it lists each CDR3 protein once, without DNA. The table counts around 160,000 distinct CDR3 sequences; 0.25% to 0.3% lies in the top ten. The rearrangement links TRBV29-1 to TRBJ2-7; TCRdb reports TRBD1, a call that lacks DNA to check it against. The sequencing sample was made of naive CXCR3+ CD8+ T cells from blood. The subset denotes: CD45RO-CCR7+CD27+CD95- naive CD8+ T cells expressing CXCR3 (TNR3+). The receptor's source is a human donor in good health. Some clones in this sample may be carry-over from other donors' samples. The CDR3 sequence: CSVEAQGETYEQYF.